This TCR beta chain emerged from a study of cytomegalovirus exposure and HLA in healthy donors (dated by TCRdb to 2016 to 2017). Regarding the complete study: An earlier analysis of 587 of the donors reported 276 Gb of sequence data and about 120 million unique TCR beta sequences obtained from about 180 million T cells. Of the roughly 400 genotyped donors, over 70% fell in the genetic ancestry cluster associated with self-reported Caucasian donors. A later genetic analysis used genome-wide SNP genotypes for about 55% of the 666 donors, treating that subset as a discovery cohort. Roughly 300 gigabases of sequencing data and tens of millions of unique TCR sequences were included in an early release covering about 600 HLA-typed donors. The later analysis used no new phenotypic data to find candidate immune exposures, relying instead on TCR beta sequences and their occurrence across donors. A later analysis re-examined previously published TCR beta repertoires from roughly 720 donors and added high-resolution HLA genotyping to investigate patterns of TCR occurrence. Donor age, sex, ethnicity and CMV serostatus were compiled together with the repertoire data. Among 350 to 400 genotyped donors of the cohort, an average of approximately 240,000 unique TCR beta nucleotide sequences were sequenced per donor, roughly 20% of them non-productive. Class I and class II HLA loci were covered by the typing at four-digit resolution. An earlier analysis of approximately 630 of the donors applied high-throughput TCR beta sequencing to assess whether each TCR beta V gene segment acted as functional or pseudogenic. Because of strong linkage in the cohort, five DR-DQ haplotypes were treated as single units for association and clustering. All discovery cohort repertoires had been generated using a single sequencing platform. The study combined high-throughput TCR immunosequencing, statistical association of individual TCRs with disease status, and machine learning to predict cytomegalovirus infection status. Typing coverage differed by locus: A, B, C, DRB1 and DQB1 were typed in about 620-630 donors, DQA1 in about 510, DPA1 in approximately 600, and DPB1 in 450 to 480. In addition to the first cohort of 650 to 800 subjects, a separate validation cohort of approximately 130 different subjects was used. The study aimed to test whether signatures of past pathogen exposure could be identified by cataloging public T cell receptors. The T cell repertoires of several hundred subjects were profiled by immunosequencing and related to cytomegalovirus serostatus. Results the study describes overall, beyond this receptor: Because some donors lacked HLA typing at each locus, the association tests relied only on the typed subset. Most TCR sequences were observed very rarely across donors, whereas some public TCRs were present in many individuals. Linkage disequilibrium might explain the correlated functional status among segregating V segments, but an unknown experimental factor could not be ruled out. The study listed approximately 160 TCR beta chains as associated with cytomegalovirus. In both the original and validation cohorts, the classifier was reported to diagnose cytomegalovirus status with high specificity and sensitivity. A few of the identified cytomegalovirus-associated TCR beta chains were confirmed in vitro to be specific for cytomegalovirus antigens. A cluster of highly shared sequence variants was judged likely to be a technical artifact of the sequencing pipeline. A later analysis found that HLA-associated TCR beta chains were more clonally expanded and had lower generation probabilities than equally common non-associated chains. A later analysis associated 16,951 TCR beta sequences with specific HLA alleles at a false discovery rate of 0.05. According to a later analysis, parvovirus B19, influenza, CMV and Epstein-Barr virus appeared linked to several top co-occurrence clusters. CMV serostatus was the only immune exposure information available for the cohort. A further reported finding was that TCR beta sequences accurately predicted the HLA-A and HLA-B alleles for most subjects in the first cohort. The authors suggested that the approach could potentially be extended to other disease states and immunological phenotypes. The earlier analysis of fewer than 750 of the donors excluded roughly 17 rarely observed V segments, including chromosome 9 orphons, because counts were too low. Roughly uniform sequencing depth across donors was assumed in presence/absence analyses, although this assumption may not hold. Compared with the approximately 670-donor mean, donors in an Asian-associated ancestry cluster had fewer N-insertions in productive TCRs, according to a later genetic analysis. Because the 87-base-pair reads could not distinguish some IMGT-functional V segments, including TRBV6-2 and TRBV6-3, those segments were excluded. When HLA alleles, especially DR and DQ, strongly co-occurred, attributing TCR associations to individual alleles was difficult. Broadly in line with IMGT annotations, most TCR beta V segments showed up in productive rearrangements about 90% or about 30% of the time in an earlier analysis of about 500 of the donors. V-gene and J-gene trimming of TCR beta chains was associated with a missense DCLRE1C variant in a later genetic analysis, and the association was replicated in an independent cohort. Most CMV-associated TCR beta chains appeared to be HLA-restricted in a later analysis, and the HLA associations seemed to be driven largely by CMV exposure. A later analysis found that TCR association rates varied across HLA loci, with DRB1 alleles showing the most associated TCRs and HLA-C alleles the fewest. This cohort had only TCR beta chains sequenced, and the lack of alpha or paired-chain data limited which features could be detected.

Looking up the germline V gene yields CDR1 MGHRA and CDR2 YSYEKL. The CDR3 runs 15 residues from the cysteine to the phenylalanine. Here the CDR3 DNA is all that survives: 45 bases in frame from base 1. The germline V and J ends show losses of 2 bases and 3 bases respectively, and no gene match explains 7 bases of the junction. Library preparation used the immunoSEQ multiplex PCR assay. For the multiplex PCR, a mixture combining 60 forward primers for TCR Vbeta segments and 13 reverse primers for TCR Jbeta segments was used. The CDR3 region of rearranged TCR beta genes was amplified from genomic DNA with a multiplex PCR assay. The Illumina HiSeq System was used to sequence the amplified TCR beta libraries as 87-base-pair reads. The paper's processing steps were these. A later analysis counted some 74 million unique TCR beta chains across the roughly 700 repertoires, and approximately 11 million of these chains were shared by at least two donors. Raw reads were error-corrected and collapsed into unique sequences by a nearest-neighbor algorithm in which closely related sequences were merged to remove PCR and sequencing errors. To assign V, D and J gene segments, CDR3 sequences were aligned to IMGT reference sequences. Each retained sequence needed at least a six-nucleotide match to both a V gene segment and a J gene segment. A rearrangement was called productive if the CDR3 had no stop codons and remained in frame with V and J, and every other rearrangement was called non-productive. Following IMGT convention, CDR3 was defined as the stretch from the second conserved V-encoded cysteine to the conserved J-encoded phenylalanine. In an earlier analysis of around 640 of the donors, sequences lacking an unambiguous match to a single V gene segment were excluded. An earlier analysis of several hundred of the donors classified V segments as functional when productive rearrangements were above 56.7% and as segregating when the standard deviation between donors was above 5%. A statistical classification framework was built to diagnose cytomegalovirus status from the catalog of TCR beta chain sequences. In a later analysis, V and J genes were assigned by comparing TCR nucleotide sequences against IMGT/GENE-DB human TR gene sequences. The TCRdist pipeline was used in a later analysis to assign CDR3 sequences and most-parsimonious VDJ recombination scenarios. A later analysis defined each TCR beta chain by its CDR3 amino acid sequence plus V-gene family, and excluded reads lacking a unique V-gene family. As a way to deal with suspected cross-contamination and a sequencing artifact, a later analysis dropped 450 to 600 nucleotide sequences that were highly shared and had low generation probability. In a later analysis, a clonal expansion index for each public chain was calculated from normalized within-repertoire ranks of inferred template counts. A later analysis computed generation probabilities with a VDJ recombination model fitted to out-of-frame rearrangements, and checked the results against IGoR. A later analysis scored TCR-TCR, TCR-HLA and TCR-CMV co-occurrence with hypergeometric tests, applying a repertoire-size bias correction to TCR pairs. To estimate false discovery rates, a later analysis permuted the HLA or CMV assignments 20 times. A later analysis grouped co-occurring TCRs with DBSCAN, adding TCRdist sequence similarity when clustering within HLA-allele-positive subsets. Repertoires with fewer than 30,000 or more than 120,000 public chains, plus five repertoires with anomalous nucleotide sharing, were excluded from co-occurrence clustering. Not all clones reach the TCRdb copy of this immuneACCESS table, which keeps in-frame sequences only. Checked studies attribute under half of the gap to unresolved V genes and leave the rest unexplained. Clone size and V and J calls were adopted from that table, with D and trimming inferred from the DNA. The sample table lists just over 95,000 clones, approximately 72% of them with a count of one. Jointly, the top ten make up approximately 4% of the sample.

As for this clone: The antigen this receptor binds is unknown. Base qualities were left out, and no much larger clone turns up one base away.

The cohort consisted of 650 to 700 healthy bone marrow donors. At the time of sampling, all cohort members were nominally healthy, though unrecorded immune exposures were likely present. The donor was CMV seropositive and belonged to the group of around 300 seropositive cohort members. Each donor provided a peripheral blood sample, and peripheral blood mononuclear cells were used for TCR beta sequencing. The Qiagen DNeasy Blood Extraction Kit was used to extract genomic DNA from the blood cell samples. This receptor was identified in a woman aged 35 to 49 in good health and CMV-seropositive. In this chain, TRBV4-1 is recombined with TRBJ2-7, with TRBD2 matching 7 junction bases. The specimen was PBMCs. The CDR3 protein is CASSQWGGEGYEQYF. Read as DNA, the sequence is TGCGCCAGCAGCCAATGGGGCGGGGAGGGCTACGAGCAGTACTTC.